These 22 T cell receptor beta chains originate from one sample sequenced in a study of blood T cell repertoires in COVID-19. TCRdb keeps only in-frame clones here, not all; method: immunoSEQ multiplex PCR. The data hold approximately 130,000 clones, with less than 90% observed a single time. Source material: PBMCs or T cells enriched from blood (not recorded which). Receptors originate from a man aged 30-40 years who had recovered from COVID-19.

This clone was seen a few times. This chain connects TRBV24-1 to TRBJ2-1; TRBD2 might be the D (5 bases). Germline assignment: CDR1 KGHDR and CDR2 SFDVKD. V was cut by 6 bases and J by 3 bases, with 5 bases left in between. The CDR3 is made up of 12 amino acids. The DNA of the CDR3 is TGTGCCACCAGTAGCGGCTACAATGAGCAGTTCTTC. This sequence encodes CATSSGYNEQFF.

The gene calls are TRBV6-1 and TRBJ2-7, with D possibly TRBD2 on 5 matching bases. V was shortened by 3 bases and J by 0 bases, with 12 bases between the two germline ends. CDR3 length: 15 residues. The germline gives CDR1 MNHNS, CDR2 SASEGT. The CDR3 loop is CASSEPGSGSYEQYV. CDR3 in DNA: TGTGCCAGCAGTGAGCCGGGGAGTGGCTCCTACGAGCAGTACGTC.

This clone has a handful of counts. V usage is TRBV19 and J usage is TRBJ2-5; 7 nucleotides align to TRBD1. V lost 5 bases to trimming and J lost 2 bases; unmatched junction nucleotides: 2. The CDR3 is made up of 13 amino acids. The germline V gene encodes CDR1 LNHDA and CDR2 SQIVND (reference sequence). The CDR3 bases are TGTGCCAGTAGTTTCAGGGGGCAAGAGACCCAGTACTTC. Its translation: CASSFRGQETQYF.

This clone has a handful of counts. At one boundary the junction diverges from the germline segment, which might be a read error. The chain recombines TRBV6-1 with TRBJ1-6; tentative D call: TRBD1 (5 bases). The CDR3 runs to 16 residues. Germline V lookup: CDR1 MNHNS, CDR2 SASEGT. CDR3 amino acids: CASREDRALYNSPLHF. Written as DNA, the CDR3 is TGTGCCAGCAGGGAAGACAGAGCCCTCTATAATTCACCCCTCCACTTT.

The J gene is TRBJ1-1, the V gene TRBV10-2, with 11 bases fitting TRBD1. CDR3 length equals 16 residues. Germline V gene sequence: CDR1 WSHSY, CDR2 SAAADI. The trim removed 6 bases at V and 4 bases at J, leaving 10 bases unmatched. The CDR3 is CASRQTRTGGFTEAFF. DNA for the CDR3: TGCGCCAGCAGGCAAACCCGGACAGGGGGCTTCACTGAAGCTTTCTTT.

This rearrangement joins TRBV4-1 to TRBJ2-2; 14 positions match TRBD2. V was pared by 4 bases and J by 3 bases, with 7 bases of the junction left unmatched. Germline CDR1 reads MGHRA; CDR2 reads YSYEKL. This CDR3 contains 18 residues. For the CDR3, the DNA is TGCGCCAGCAGCCTCAAGACTAGCGGGGGGGCCGACACCGGGGAGCTGTTTTTT. Translated: CASSLKTSGGADTGELFF.

CDR3 DNA sequence: TGTGCCAGCAGCTTAGGAGATGGAGATACGCAGTATTTT. It specifies CASSLGDGDTQYF. This rearrangement joins TRBV11-2 to TRBJ2-3; D not certain. The V and J ends lost 1 base and 5 bases respectively, with 7 bases between them. The CDR3 is 13 residues long. From germline, CDR1 is SGHAT and CDR2 FQNNGV.

The DNA of the CDR3 is TGCGCCAGCAGCCCCCCGACACTTCCCTTCACTGAAGCTTTCTTT. Encoded protein: CASSPPTLPFTEAFF. The V gene is TRBV4-1, the J gene TRBJ1-1; D gene unclear. Germline CDR1 is MGHRA and CDR2 is YSYEKL. The CDR3 sequence is 15 residues long. V was pared by 4 bases and J by 4 bases, with 16 bases between.

The CDR3 protein is CSVDSRTDTQYF. As DNA, the CDR3 is TGCAGCGTTGATTCTAGGACAGATACGCAGTATTTT. V usage is TRBV29-1 and J usage is TRBJ2-3; no definite D call. The V gene lost 3 bases and the J gene lost 3 bases, with 7 bases spanning the gap. The germline V gene has CDR1 SQVTM and CDR2 ANQGSEA. There are 12 residues in the CDR3.

This clone was recorded a few times. The genes are TRBV18 and TRBJ2-3, with 11 positions matching TRBD2. The J segment lost 2 bases and the V segment lost 4 bases, leaving 8 bases of the junction unmatched. The CDR3 runs to 17 residues. Germline CDR1 KGHSH, CDR2 LQKENI. CDR3 nucleotide sequence: TGTGCCAGCTCACTTATGGGACTAGCGGAGGACACAGATACGCAGTATTTT. It yields the protein CASSLMGLAEDTDTQYF.

The CDR3 DNA reads as TGTGCCAGCAGCTCCCGGACAGGGGGCTATGGCTACACCTTC. Translating gives CASSSRTGGYGYTF. The chain uses TRBV5-6 and TRBJ1-2; 10 nucleotides align to TRBD1. Germline-derived CDR1 and CDR2 are SGHDT and YYEEEE. The CDR3 is 14 residues long. J was trimmed by 4 bases and V by 3 bases; bases with no gene match: 3. Drawing the rest from reference TRBV5-6 and TRBJ1-2, the complete variable domain is DAGVTQSPTHLIKTRGQQVTLRCSPKSGHDTVSWYQQALGQGPQFIFQYYEEEERQRGNFPDRFSGHQFPNYSSELNVNALLLGDSALYLCASSSRTGGYGYTFGSGTRLTVV.

This clone was observed once. V gene TRBV4-2 combines with J gene TRBJ2-7; weak D call: TRBD2 (5 bases). Germline loops: CDR1 LGHNA, CDR2 YNFKEQ. Trimming left V 1 base short and J 2 bases short, with 9 bases between. There are 14 residues in the CDR3. Here the CDR3 reads CASSQVAGTYEQYF. The DNA of the CDR3 is TGTGCCAGCAGCCAAGTCGCGGGTACCTACGAGCAGTACTTC.

This clone was seen more than once but under ten times. Other nucleotide sequences in the sample specify the same CDR3. The chain uses TRBV10-2 and TRBJ1-1, with D possibly being TRBD1 (5 bases). This CDR3 is 13 amino acids long. Germline values: CDR1 WSHSY, CDR2 SAAADI. V lost 4 bases and J 2 bases, leaving 8 bases between the germline ends. The CDR3 DNA reads as TGCGCCAGCAGTGGGCAGGGAAACACTGAAGCTTTCTTT. Its protein product is CASSGQGNTEAFF.

In its sample, this clone was seen once. The chain links TRBV18 to TRBJ2-1; D not certain. This CDR3 has 11 residues. The ends were cut back, 8 bases at V and 5 bases at J, with 7 bases in the middle. Germline CDR1 and CDR2: KGHSH and LQKENI. The CDR3 spells CASAYDNEQFF. Here the CDR3 DNA reads TGTGCCAGCGCCTACGACAATGAGCAGTTCTTC. The full variable domain, completed using reference TRBV18 and TRBJ2-1, is NAGVMQNPRHLVRRRGQEARLRCSPMKGHSHVYWYRQLPEEGLKFMVYLQKENIIDESGMPKERFSAEFPKEGPSILRIQQVVRGDSAAYFCASAYDNEQFFGPGTRLTVL.

The chain links TRBV6-2 or TRBV6-3 to TRBJ2-7, with 7 nucleotides matching TRBD1. The junction had 10 bases not matched to a gene; V was cut back by 5 bases and J by 3 bases. This CDR3 contains 15 residues. Germline V gene lookup returns CDR1 MNHEY and CDR2 SVGEGT. The CDR3 here is CASSQGTESLYEQYF. As DNA, the CDR3 is TGTGCCAGCAGTCAAGGGACAGAAAGTCTCTACGAGCAGTACTTC.

The CDR3 loop is CASSDRQGATGELFF. In nucleotides, the CDR3 is TGTGCCAGCAGTGACCGACAGGGGGCCACCGGGGAGCTGTTTTTT. V gene TRBV6-1 combines with J gene TRBJ2-2; TRBD1 matches 10 bases. The CDR3 spans 15 residues. Unmatched junction bases numbered 2, after V lost 3 bases and J lost 4 bases. Per the germline V gene, CDR1 is MNHNS and CDR2 is SASEGT.

The chain joins TRBV19 to TRBJ1-2, with TRBD1 as a possible D gene (6 bases). The CDR3 runs to 15 residues. Per the germline V gene, CDR1 is LNHDA and CDR2 is SQIVND (reference sequence). Between the trimmed V and J ends, which lost 4 bases and 0 bases, there was a span of 12 bases. For the CDR3, the DNA is TGTGCCAGTAGTAAAATGGACAGCCCTAACTATGGCTACACCTTC. Translated, it gives CASSKMDSPNYGYTF.

This chain connects TRBV19 to TRBJ1-2; 9 bases align to TRBD1. V shed 7 bases and J 5 bases; nucleotides not matched to a gene: 5. This CDR3 is 13 amino acids long. Germline V gene sequence: CDR1 LNHDA, CDR2 SQIVND (reference sequence). This chain's CDR3 is CASNPGQGYGYTF. The DNA of the CDR3 is TGTGCCAGTAATCCTGGACAGGGGTATGGCTACACCTTC.

The chain combines TRBV10-2 with TRBJ2-7, with D perhaps TRBD1 (6 bases). V was trimmed by 6 bases and J by 0 bases, leaving 6 bases between them. The CDR3 totals 12 residues. Per the germline V gene, CDR1 is WSHSY and CDR2 is SAAADI. In nucleotides, the CDR3 is TGCGCCAGCAGGGACAGCTCCTACGAGCAGTACTTC. Residues: CASRDSSYEQYF.

This chain uses TRBV21-1 with TRBJ1-5; TRBD1, the table's D call, lacks a check against the DNA. TRBV21-1 is termed a pseudogene. The CDR3 is 19 residues long. The CDR3 protein is CASKHTPSRGQGLPEAQHF. The CDR3, as DNA: TGTGCCAGCAAGCATACCCCATCCCGGGGACAGGGCCTCCCAGAGGCCCAGCATTTT.

This chain links TRBV5-1 with TRBJ2-5; 8 positions agree with TRBD1. The CDR3 has 14 residues. With 4 bases clipped from V and 7 bases from J, the junction kept 9 bases outside the gene matches. Germline lookup yields CDR1 SGHRS and CDR2 YFSETQ. The CDR3 sequence: CASSEDRARGTQYF. The CDR3 DNA reads as TGCGCCAGCAGCGAGGACAGGGCCCGCGGGACCCAGTACTTC. Complete variable domain (other parts from reference TRBV5-1 and TRBJ2-5): KAGVTQTPRYLIKTRGQQVTLSCSPISGHRSVSWYQQTPGQGLQFLFEYFSETQRNKGNFPGRFSGRQFSNSRSEMNVSTLELGDSALYLCASSEDRARGTQYFGPGTRLLVL.

V is TRBV11-2 and J is TRBJ1-3; no reliable D call. Germline V gene lookup returns CDR1 SGHAT and CDR2 FQNNGV. The V gene lost 6 bases and the J gene lost 1 base, with 7 bases spanning the gap. The CDR3 has 13 residues. The CDR3 DNA reads as TGTGCCAGCAGACTCGGGTCTGGAAACACCATATATTTT. Translation gives CASRLGSGNTIYF.